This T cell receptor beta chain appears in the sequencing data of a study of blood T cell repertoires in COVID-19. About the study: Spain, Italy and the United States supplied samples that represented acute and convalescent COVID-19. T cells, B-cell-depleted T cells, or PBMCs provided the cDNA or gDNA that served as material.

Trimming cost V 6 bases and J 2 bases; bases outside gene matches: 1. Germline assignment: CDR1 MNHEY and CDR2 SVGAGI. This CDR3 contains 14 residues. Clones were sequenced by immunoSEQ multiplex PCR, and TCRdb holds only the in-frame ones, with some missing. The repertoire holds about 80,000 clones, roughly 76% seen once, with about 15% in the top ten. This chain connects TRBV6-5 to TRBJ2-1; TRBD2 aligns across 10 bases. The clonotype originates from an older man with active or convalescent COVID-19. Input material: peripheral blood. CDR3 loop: CASSLAGAYNEQFF. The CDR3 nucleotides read TGTGCCAGCAGCCTAGCGGGGGCCTACAATGAGCAGTTCTTC.